The 23 T cell receptor beta chains in this list originate from one sample, sequenced in a study of T cell repertoires in cytomegalovirus infection. These receptors have no identified antigens. MiXCR was run by TCRdb on the reads, yielding one entry per CDR3 protein. The table has nearly 700,000 distinct CDR3 sequences, around a third seen once. The sequencing here drew on cultured PBMCs, taken from culture after CMV antigen stimulation. The receptors originated from a human donor in good health (CMV status not recorded). Some clones in this sample may be carry-over from other donors' samples.

The rearrangement joins TRBV2 to TRBJ2-2; D not resolved. CDR3 length: 15 amino acids. Germline V gene lookup returns CDR1 SNHLY and CDR2 FYNNEI. With 3 bases removed from V and 4 bases from J, the gap between germline ends came to 12 bases. CDR3 loop: CASSDATQVTGELFF. CDR3 DNA sequence: TGTGCCAGCAGTGACGCCACTCAAGTCACCGGGGAGCTGTTTTTT.

This clonotype has only a few counts. This chain links TRBV4-1 with TRBJ2-1; 12 nucleotides agree with TRBD2. The V and J ends lost 2 bases and 4 bases, in that order; junction bases with no gene match: 0. This CDR3 comprises 15 residues. Germline V lookup: CDR1 MGHRA, CDR2 YSYEKL. CDR3 bases: TGCGCCAGCAGCCAACTAGCGGGAGGGTACAATGAGCAGTTCTTC. Its protein is CASSQLAGGYNEQFF.

V and J are TRBV7-6 and TRBJ2-7; perhaps TRBD1 as D (6 bases). Trimming stripped 6 bases from V and 1 base from J, with 22 bases between. CDR3 length equals 17 residues. Per the germline V gene, CDR1 is SGHVS and CDR2 is FNYEAQ. CDR3 sequence: CASRPVGYRDDSYEQYF. The CDR3 DNA is TGTGCCAGCAGACCCGTGGGTTACAGGGACGATTCCTACGAGCAGTACTTC.

With regard to this clonotype: One end of the junction is discordant with germline, which a read error may explain. The chain is built from TRBV5-5 and TRBJ1-1; D is uncertain. Germline CDR1 is SGHKS and CDR2 is YYEKEE (reference sequence). The CDR3 contains 15 residues. CDR3 loop: CASSLDVRTNPEAFF. CDR3 bases: TGTGCCAGCAGCTTGGACGTGCGGACGAACCCTGAAGCTTTCTTT.

J is TRBJ2-2 and V is TRBV24-1, with D tentatively TRBD1 (6 bases). Deletions cut 2 bases from V and 1 base from J, with 7 bases between. Germline assignment: CDR1 KGHDR and CDR2 SFDVKD. The CDR3 is 15 amino acids. The CDR3 DNA follows: TGTGCCACCAGTGATTCGGGACAGAACACCGGGGAGCTGTTTTTT. Protein sequence: CATSDSGQNTGELFF.

The J gene is TRBJ1-1, the V gene TRBV7-2, with D unclear. V was cut by 2 bases and J by 8 bases, with 12 bases left in between. The CDR3 runs 13 residues. Germline CDR1 and CDR2: SGHTA and FQGNSA. The CDR3 sequence: CASSLTREIEAFF. CDR3 DNA: TGTGCCAGCAGCTTAACGAGGGAAATCGAAGCTTTCTTT.

This clonotype was recorded a few times. The V call is TRBV7-9, the J call TRBJ2-7; TRBD1 agrees at 7 bases. The CDR3 loop spans 13 amino acids. Germline V gene data show CDR1 as SEHNR and CDR2 as FQNEAQ (reference sequence). V was clipped by 5 bases and J by 2 bases; unmatched bases: 3. The CDR3 spells CASSETGAYEQYF. The DNA for the CDR3 is TGTGCCAGCAGCGAAACAGGGGCCTACGAGCAGTACTTC.

This clonotype was seen only a few times. J is TRBJ1-3 and V is TRBV19; maybe TRBD1 (5 bases). Between the trimmed V and J ends, which lost 6 bases and 8 bases, there was a span of 14 bases. Germline loops: CDR1 LNHDA, CDR2 SQIVND (reference sequence). There are 13 residues in the CDR3. Here the CDR3 reads CASSRTTGDTIYF. Written as DNA, the CDR3 is TGTGCCAGTAGCAGAACTACAGGAGACACCATATATTTT. Variable domain in full (rest from reference TRBV19 and TRBJ1-3): DGGITQSPKYLFRKEGQNVTLSCEQNLNHDAMYWYRQDPGQGLRLIYYSQIVNDFQKGDIAEGYSVSREKKESFPLTVTSAQKNPTAFYLCASSRTTGDTIYFGEGSWLTVV.

This clonotype was observed a handful of times. The rearrangement joins TRBV11-2 to TRBJ1-1; TRBD1 agrees at 7 bases. The CDR3 covers 15 residues. V shed 6 bases and J 1 base; nucleotides not matched to a gene: 8. Germline V gene data show CDR1 as SGHAT and CDR2 as FQNNGV. CDR3 DNA sequence: TGTGCCAGCAGTTCTACCTGGACAGGGAACACTGAAGCTTTCTTT. This encodes CASSSTWTGNTEAFF.

The CDR3 here is CASSYHPGRDNGYTF. The CDR3 DNA reads as TGTGCCAGCAGTTACCATCCCGGCAGGGACAATGGCTACACCTTC. The chain employs TRBV6-6 and TRBJ1-2; D might be TRBD1 (6 bases). Germline V gives CDR1 MNHNY, CDR2 SVGAGI (reference sequence). Trimming removed 2 bases from V and 6 bases from J, with 16 bases in between. This CDR3 spans 15 amino acids.

The chain employs TRBV7-2 and TRBJ2-1; perhaps TRBD2 as D (5 bases). The V end lost 5 bases, the J end lost 8 bases, and 13 bases lay between the germline ends. The CDR3 has 13 amino acids. Germline V gene data show CDR1 as SGHTA and CDR2 as FQGNSA. CDR3 protein: CASSPFTSDEQFF. CDR3 DNA: TGTGCCAGCAGCCCCTTCACTAGTGATGAGCAGTTCTTC. The full variable domain, rest sourced from reference TRBV7-2 and TRBJ2-1, is GAGVSQSPSNKVTEKGKDVELRCDPISGHTALYWYRQSLGQGLEFLIYFQGNSAPDKSGLPSDRFSAERTGGSVSTLTIQRTQQEDSAVYLCASSPFTSDEQFFGPGTRLTVL.

This chain uses TRBV5-1 with TRBJ2-1, with D perhaps TRBD2 (6 bases). Trimming took 4 bases from V and 4 from J, leaving 15 bases between them. The germline V gene has CDR1 SGHRS and CDR2 YFSETQ. The CDR3 totals 15 residues. DNA of the CDR3: TGCGCCAGCAGCCCTGGGGGGAGTCGGTACAATGAGCAGTTCTTC. This sequence encodes CASSPGGSRYNEQFF.

This clonotype was seen more than once but under ten times. The rearrangement joins TRBV11-2 to TRBJ1-5; perhaps TRBD1 as D (5 bases). Germline assignment: CDR1 SGHAT and CDR2 FQNNGV. This CDR3 has 14 amino acids. Trimming shortened V by 5 bases and J by 13 bases, and 21 bases separated the two germline ends. The CDR3 loop reads CASSLTEEGFEQHF. As DNA, the CDR3 is TGTGCCAGCAGCCTGACAGAAGAGGGTTTCGAACAGCATTTT.

This clonotype came up a few times. The genes are TRBV12-3 or TRBV12-4 and TRBJ2-1; the D gene is possibly TRBD2 (5 bases). V gave up 3 bases and J gave up 5 bases, with 14 bases separating them. The CDR3 extends over 15 amino acids. This CDR3 reads CASSFPGILHNEQFF. CDR3 DNA: TGTGCCAGCAGTTTCCCGGGGATTCTTCACAATGAGCAGTTCTTC.

The chain employs TRBV15 and TRBJ2-7; weak D call: TRBD2 (6 bases). From germline, CDR1 is LNHNV and CDR2 YYDKDF (reference sequence). Trimming removed 1 base from V and 8 bases from J, with 12 bases in between. The CDR3 consists of 13 residues. The CDR3 sequence is CATSRAGGPQQYF. The CDR3 DNA is TGTGCCACCAGCAGAGCAGGAGGGCCCCAGCAGTACTTC.

This clonotype was observed a handful of times. V gene TRBV4-2 combines with J gene TRBJ1-1, with a tentative D call TRBD1 (5 bases). The CDR3 has 15 amino acids. Germline V gives CDR1 LGHNA, CDR2 YNFKEQ. V shed 0 bases and J shed 6 bases, with 14 bases lying between them. The CDR3 region has the DNA TGTGCCAGCAGCCAAGAAAATGGGGACGGGGCTGAAGCTTTCTTT. The encoded protein is CASSQENGDGAEAFF.

This chain links TRBV4-2 with TRBJ2-4; 12 bases line up with TRBD2. Germline CDR1 reads LGHNA; CDR2 reads YNFKEQ. This CDR3 region has 13 residues. V shed 4 bases and J 11 bases; nucleotides not matched to a gene: 3. The CDR3 sequence is CASSLGTSGFQYF. CDR3 DNA sequence: TGTGCCAGCAGCCTGGGGACTAGCGGGTTTCAGTACTTC.

The table lists this clonotype with many counts. The CDR3 sequence: CASRPGTGGLRTNEKLFF. In DNA, the CDR3 is TGTGCCAGCAGACCCGGGACAGGTGGTCTGAGGACTAATGAAAAACTGTTTTTT. The chain recombines TRBV12-3 or TRBV12-4 with TRBJ1-4; 8 nucleotides match TRBD1. V trimming: 6 bases; J trimming: 2 bases; junction bases outside the gene matches: 14. There are 18 residues in the CDR3.

In its sample, this clonotype was seen a few times. The CDR3 loop is CASRRPGLEVYNEQFF. The CDR3 bases are TGTGCCAGCAGGCGTCCGGGACTCGAGGTATACAATGAGCAGTTCTTC. V is TRBV6-2 or TRBV6-3 and J is TRBJ2-1; maybe TRBD2 (6 bases). V lost 6 bases, J lost 4 bases, and 19 bases lay in between. Germline V gene data show CDR1 as MNHEY and CDR2 as SVGEGT. This CDR3 is 16 amino acids long.

This clonotype was detected only a few times. The rearrangement links TRBV7-2 to TRBJ2-7, with D perhaps matching TRBD1 or TRBD2 (5 bases each). The CDR3 is made up of 14 amino acids. Germline lookup yields CDR1 SGHTA and CDR2 FQGNSA. The V end lost 5 bases, the J end lost 3 bases, and 14 bases lay between the germline ends. The CDR3 loop reads CASSEGSILYEQYF. The CDR3 DNA is TGTGCCAGCAGCGAGGGGTCTATTCTCTACGAGCAGTACTTC.

The gene calls are TRBV12-3 or TRBV12-4 and TRBJ2-1; 12 positions match TRBD2. The CDR3 runs 16 residues. V lost 5 bases to trimming and J lost 7 bases; unmatched junction nucleotides: 9. The CDR3: CASSQRTSGVRNEQFF. Here the CDR3 DNA reads TGTGCCAGCAGTCAAAGGACTAGCGGGGTAAGGAATGAGCAGTTCTTC.

V usage is TRBV20-1 and J usage is TRBJ2-7; D is unclear. This CDR3 spans 13 amino acids. V gave up 1 base and J gave up 3 bases, with 10 bases separating them. Germline assignment: CDR1 DFQATT and CDR2 SNEGSKA (reference sequence). This chain's CDR3 is CSARVVPNYEQYF. The CDR3 DNA is TGCAGTGCTAGAGTTGTACCTAACTACGAGCAGTACTTC.

This clonotype was recorded a few times. The rearrangement links TRBV6-5 to TRBJ2-1; 8 bases are shared with TRBD2. The CDR3 sequence is 17 residues long. V was pared by 2 bases and J by 5 bases, with 11 bases of the junction left unmatched. CDR1 is MNHEY and CDR2 is SVGAGI in the germline V gene. The DNA for the CDR3 is TGTGCCAGCAGTTACGGGTATTCCTTAGCGGGGCACAATGAGCAGTTCTTC. Translated: CASSYGYSLAGHNEQFF.